This TCR beta chain was sequenced in a study of T cells in Graves' hyperthyroidism and ophthalmopathy (dated 2019 in TCRdb). Study-level background: Peripheral blood was sampled at the time of initial diagnosis, prior to any treatment. TCR V-J signatures able to tell the groups apart were searched for in a discovery cohort of approximately 95 patients, of whom approximately 40 had Graves' ophthalmopathy and under 65 had stable Graves' hyperthyroidism. Whether ophthalmopathy could be predicted prospectively was tested in an independent validation cohort made up of 18 to 20 hyperthyroidism patients plus 17 patients who later progressed to ophthalmopathy. The 90 or so discovery patients were randomly split 7:3 into training and test sets. Thyroid tissue and blood T-cell repertoires from six Graves' hyperthyroidism patients were also compared in the study. After sampling, hyperthyroidism patients received methimazole starting at 30 mg daily, and ophthalmopathy patients received high-dose intravenous methylprednisolone. The paper reports TCR Vbeta CDR3 sequencing of some 140 peripheral blood samples: approximately 43 ophthalmopathy, around 80 hyperthyroidism and around 17 progressor patients.

Here is what the overall study found, with its caveats: Sample size was not statistically predetermined, and blinding of investigators to group allocation was not performed. Most expanded thyroid clonotypes (frequency above 0.001) were also detected in blood, a finding suggesting that blood repertoires may reflect thyroid immune responses. In cross-validation, a model built on a 13 V-J signature told ophthalmopathy apart from stable hyperthyroidism with approximately 90% sensitivity and roughly 83% specificity, and in testing the same model reached 80%/75%. In validation, progression to ophthalmopathy was predicted by the model with 70.59% sensitivity and roughly 76% specificity, a median of approximately 7.1 months before onset.

Ophthalmopathy patients had moderately to severely active disease, with a Clinical Activity Score of 3 or more, a NOSPECS grade of 4 or more, and a disease duration of less than 3 months. Patients with uncontrolled infections, other autoimmune diseases, pregnancy or lactation were excluded. Diagnoses were based on clinical symptoms, serum thyroxine and TRAb, thyroid ultrasound and orbital computed tomography. PBMCs were separated from approximately 9.9 ml of fresh peripheral blood using Ficoll-Paque density gradient centrifugation. Trizol reagent was used to extract total RNA, and RNA quality was then checked on an Agilent 2100 Bioanalyzer. In the germline V gene (reference sequence), CDR1 corresponds to DFQATT and CDR2 to SNEGSKA. The CDR3 runs 14 amino acids, cysteine and phenylalanine included. The DNA shown is the 42-base CDR3, in frame from base 1. V is pared back by 6 bases and J by 3 bases, with 17 bases lying between the germline termini.

TCR beta CDR3 regions were amplified from RNA transcripts. The TCR CDR3 was subjected to a first round of RT-PCR using the HTBI primer set and the Qiagen OneStep RT-PCR kit. A second multiplex PCR round built the libraries, followed by size selection and purification. Sequencing of the libraries was done on an Illumina HiSeq2000 using paired-end 100 bp reads. On the study's bioinformatics: SOAPnuke was used to process the raw data, with reads discarded if the reads contained adapters or uncalled bases, had a mean Phred below 15, or lacked an exact constant-primer or identifier match. COPE v1.2.5 was used to merge the high-quality paired reads, and each unique nucleotide sequence was defined as a clonotype. Clonotypes were aligned to IMGT TRBV, TRBD and TRBJ reference segments using MiTCR v1.1. Only V-J combinations with frequency above 0.0001, covering about 99% of repertoires, were analysed. The TCS score was defined as the ratio of F50 (clonal expansion) to E x V (chaos), calculated using BLOSUM62-based TCRdist between CDR3 peptides within each V-J. Welch's t-statistics and random forest reduced several hundred V-J features to around 14, which were used in a naive Bayes classifier (R e1071). In-frame beta chains were kept once TCRdb had trimmed the public reads at Q25 with fastp and called clones with MiXCR. Each CDR3 protein appears once, grouped with its most common genes and DNA. The V and J calls shown here were made by TCRdb, not taken from the authors' results. The sample records about 640,000 distinct CDR3 sequences, roughly 14% of which are singletons. The top ten clonotypes cover approximately 13% of the sample.

In this sample, this clonotype turned up many times. Its recognized antigen is unknown. Per-nucleotide qualities are absent, and no much larger clonotype sits a single base away. Sequences were obtained from blood. The V gene is TRBV20-1 and the J gene is TRBJ1-2; the D segment could be TRBD1, given 6 matching bases. This clonotype was obtained from a woman in her forties or fifties with Graves' ophthalmopathy. The bases are TGCAGTGCGGCTGGGAGCAGGGGTGACTATGGCTACACCTTC. Its protein reads: CSAAGSRGDYGYTF.